This entry concerns a single TCR beta chain. This sample was taken from a study of blood T cells in healthy people across ages. Each of the donors had 8 to 10 milliliters of peripheral blood drawn into EDTA-treated Vacutainer tubes. The germline V gene has CDR1 SGHAT and CDR2 FQNNGV. CDR3 length: 16 residues. J gave up 3 bases and V 1 base, and 5 bases lay outside the gene matches. Using a J-beta primer mix together with a sample-barcoded 5' primer, a second PCR was run for about 6 to 12 cycles. One entry per CDR3 protein results from TCRdb running MiXCR on the 5' RACE reads. The repertoire holds roughly 800,000 distinct CDR3 sequences, with 20% to 30% as singletons. This sample was shared with a second study, whose subject was T cells of mothers and their children. In that study: M1S, a second-PCR primer, added sample barcodes and 2-4 random nucleotides.

Input material: blood. This clonotype originated in a boy aged 5-17 years in good health. This chain joins TRBV11-2 and TRBJ2-1, with 8 bases fitting TRBD1. The CDR3 DNA reads TGTGCCAGCAGCTTAGGATCAGGGGGCAACTACAATGAGCAGTTCTTC. Protein product: CASSLGSGGNYNEQFF.